This record concerns one TCR beta chain sequence. No cognate antigen has been identified for it. It has no much larger one-base neighbor in the sample; base qualities were not kept. The data originate from a study of blood T cell repertoires in COVID-19 (TCRdb year 2020). Study-level background: Samples covering the acute and convalescent phases of COVID-19 were provided by collaborators in the United States, Italy and Spain. The repertoires were released in a freely available public database intended as a resource for research on the immune response to SARS-CoV-2. Deeply sampled blood TCRbeta repertoires from subjects exposed to, actively infected with, or recovered from COVID-19 were included in the dataset. The samples were drawn from the first 160 participants of the ongoing ImmuneRACE study and from over a thousand subjects provided by 6 global collaborators. Where available, HLA class I and class II types were obtained from metadata supplied by the sample provider rather than from assay-based typing. A de-identified subject ID, COVID-19 status, age in years and sex were almost always included in the sample metadata. The prospective study material was composed of cDNA or gDNA derived from T cells, B-cell-depleted T cells, or PBMCs. Summary of the overall study and its limitations: The quantity of clinical and demographic metadata differed by source and by participant and was supplied without curation.

TCRbeta CDR3 regions were amplified from genomic DNA using the immunoSEQ Assay, a bias-controlled multiplex PCR. In the authors' own workflow: The number of nucleated cells in each sample was estimated from the amplification of reference gene primers within the assay. To quantify the absolute abundance of each unique TCRbeta CDR3 rearrangement, sequence reads were collapsed and filtered. For each sample, productive Simpson clonality was calculated as the square root of Simpson's diversity index over productive rearrangements. In its TCRdb copy, this immuneACCESS table keeps in-frame sequences only and misses some clones. Where compared with another copy, unresolved V genes explain less than half of these, and the others have no known cause. Clone size and the V and J calls come from that table; the DNA yielded D and trimming. This sample has about 520,000 clones in its table, and approximately 85% of those were observed once. The ten most abundant clones make up about 3.2% of the sample.

The CDR3 sequence holds 13 residues, the cysteine and phenylalanine included. The entry retains the CDR3 DNA only, 39 bases that are in frame from base 1. Looking up the germline V gene yields CDR1 ENHRY and CDR2 SYGVKD. V lost 4 bases and J lost 6 bases; the stretch between them is 13 bases long. The collaborating institutions used their own protocols to collect whole blood in K2EDTA tubes. Collaborator samples were shipped for TCRbeta analysis as frozen whole blood, isolated PBMCs, or DNA extracted from either sample type. Sequenced sample: peripheral blood. Rearrangement joined TRBV10-3 to TRBJ2-7; TRBD2 is a possible D gene, resting on 5 matching bases. The receptor's source is a human donor in a cohort sampled during active COVID-19. The CDR3 has the sequence CAISGSGYGEQYF. Here is the DNA: TGTGCCATCAGTGGTTCGGGATATGGCGAGCAGTACTTC.